The entry below gives a single T cell receptor beta chain sequence along with its context. A junction end diverges from the germline sequence, so it may reflect a read error. This sample was taken from a study of blood T cells in healthy people across ages. It was with a sample-barcoded 5' primer and a J-beta primer mix that a second PCR of about 7 to 12 cycles was run. TCRdb reprocessed the 5' RACE reads via MiXCR and lists one record per CDR3 protein. The profile shows approximately 780,000 distinct CDR3 sequences, around a quarter of them singletons. The V gene's germline CDR1 is SGHTA and CDR2 FQGTGA. This CDR3 is 15 amino acids long. These same records also appear under a second study, on T cells of mothers and their children.

The origin of this receptor is a boy younger than 18 in good health. The V call is TRBV7-3, the J call TRBJ1-1; 7 bases match TRBD1. Sequencing was performed on blood. CDR3 protein: CVSSLINTGVTEAFF. The CDR3, as DNA: TGTGTCAGCAGCTTAATTAATACAGGGGTCACTGAAGCTTTCTTT.